Each of the 18 T cell receptor beta chains below was sequenced from the same sample in a study of cytomegalovirus exposure and HLA in healthy donors. Amplification used 60 Vbeta primers and 13 Jbeta primers. Some clones are missing from TCRdb's copy, which holds only in-frame ones; the method was immunoSEQ multiplex PCR. This sample has roughly 150,000 clones, with around four fifths found just once. The sequenced sample consisted of PBMCs. Receptors were obtained from a male donor in good health and CMV-seronegative.

This sequence joins TRBV2 and TRBJ2-1; the D gene is possibly TRBD2 (7 bases). The length of the CDR3 is 14 residues. The germline V gene has CDR1 SNHLY and CDR2 FYNNEI. The V gene lost 7 bases and the J gene lost 6 bases, with 16 bases spanning the gap. The CDR3 region is CASKGGRAPNEQFF. The CDR3 DNA reads as TGTGCCAGCAAGGGGGGGAGGGCCCCCAATGAGCAGTTCTTC. Full variable domain (outside the CDR3, taken from reference TRBV2 and TRBJ2-1): EPEVTQTPSHQVTQMGQEVILRCVPISNHLYFYWYRQILGQKVEFLVSFYNNEISEKSEIFDDQFSVERPDGSNFTLKIRSTKLEDSAMYFCASKGGRAPNEQFFGPGTRLTVL.

The chain has TRBV5-1 and TRBJ1-4, with a possible D match to TRBD1 (5 bases). Looked up from germline, CDR1 is SGHRS and CDR2 is YFSETQ. Trimming took off 3 bases at V and 0 bases at J, with 18 bases between the two ends. This CDR3 contains 18 residues. The DNA for the CDR3 is TGCGCCAGCAGCTGGGGCGCCGCGGGGACTGCAACTAATGAAAAACTGTTTTTT. Its protein product is CASSWGAAGTATNEKLFF.

The rearrangement uses TRBV28 and TRBJ2-1; 8 nucleotides agree with TRBD1. V shed 6 bases, J shed 6 bases, and the junction held 10 bases outside the gene matches. The CDR3 is made up of 15 amino acids. The germline V gene has CDR1 MDHEN and CDR2 SYDVKM. In DNA form, the CDR3 reads TGTGCCAGCAGAACTCCGGGACAGGTCTCCAATGAGCAGTTCTTC. The encoded protein is CASRTPGQVSNEQFF.

CDR3 loop: CASSPSGNEQFF. Written as DNA, the CDR3 is TGTGCCAGCAGCCCTAGCGGCAATGAGCAGTTCTTC. The chain has TRBV7-2 and TRBJ2-1, with 7 bases fitting TRBD2. Germline V lookup: CDR1 SGHTA, CDR2 FQGNSA. Trimming removed 5 bases from V and 6 bases from J; junction bases left unmatched: 1. The CDR3 has 12 amino acids.

The chain joins TRBV2 to TRBJ2-1; 9 nucleotides agree with TRBD1. The CDR3 contains 14 residues. Germline V gene lookup returns CDR1 SNHLY and CDR2 FYNNEI. Unmatched junction bases numbered 4, after V lost 4 bases and J lost 6 bases. DNA for the CDR3: TGTGCCAGCAGTGCCGGGACAGGGTTCAATGAGCAGTTCTTC. Its translation: CASSAGTGFNEQFF. Supplemented by reference TRBV2 and TRBJ2-1, the full variable domain reads EPEVTQTPSHQVTQMGQEVILRCVPISNHLYFYWYRQILGQKVEFLVSFYNNEISEKSEIFDDQFSVERPDGSNFTLKIRSTKLEDSAMYFCASSAGTGFNEQFFGPGTRLTVL.

The chain carries TRBV27 and TRBJ1-6; 9 bases line up with TRBD1. The CDR3 is 18 amino acids. Trimming at V came to 5 bases and at J to 7 bases, leaving 15 bases not matched to a gene. CDR1 MNHEY and CDR2 SMNVEV come from the germline V gene (reference sequence). CDR3 in amino acids: CASSIGSTTGTGNSPLHF. In nucleotides, the CDR3 is TGTGCCAGCAGTATCGGATCTACTACGGGGACAGGGAATTCACCCCTCCACTTT.

The chain couples TRBV2 to TRBJ1-1; 7 positions match TRBD1. Losses at the gene ends were 1 base for V and 5 bases for J; bases not matched to a gene: 10. This CDR3 is built from 16 residues. Germline V gives CDR1 SNHLY, CDR2 FYNNEI. This chain's CDR3 is CASSEGQGWGKTEAFF. The CDR3 DNA reads TGTGCCAGCAGTGAAGGACAGGGTTGGGGAAAGACTGAAGCTTTCTTT. The variable domain in full, with the rest retrieved from reference TRBV2 and TRBJ1-1, is EPEVTQTPSHQVTQMGQEVILRCVPISNHLYFYWYRQILGQKVEFLVSFYNNEISEKSEIFDDQFSVERPDGSNFTLKIRSTKLEDSAMYFCASSEGQGWGKTEAFFGQGTRLTVV.

This chain joins TRBV19 and TRBJ2-1; 10 nucleotides match TRBD2. The CDR3 contains 17 residues. With 7 bases clipped from V and 0 bases from J, the junction kept 9 bases outside the gene matches. Germline CDR1 LNHDA, CDR2 SQIVND (reference sequence). The CDR3 here is CASMRASGSSSYNEQFF. The CDR3 DNA reads as TGTGCCAGTATGAGGGCTAGCGGGAGTAGCTCCTACAATGAGCAGTTCTTC.

The V call is TRBV5-8, the J call TRBJ2-2, with TRBD1 as a possible D gene (5 bases). Trimming left V 1 base short and J 3 bases short, with 16 bases between. This CDR3 region has 17 residues. Per germline, CDR1 SGHTS and CDR2 YDEGEE. CDR3 residues: CASSLPFGQGYTGELFF. CDR3 nucleotide sequence: TGTGCCAGCAGCTTGCCATTTGGGCAGGGTTACACCGGGGAGCTGTTTTTT.

This clone occurred once. This chain joins TRBV11-3 and TRBJ1-1; D is unresolved. This CDR3 has 16 residues. Between the trimmed V and J ends, which lost 4 bases and 3 bases, there was a span of 18 bases. The germline CDR1 and CDR2 sequences are SGHNT and YENEEA. The CDR3 here is CASSSGGRDGDTEAFF. CDR3 bases: TGTGCCAGCAGCTCGGGAGGGAGGGATGGGGACACTGAAGCTTTCTTT. Full variable domain (rest looked up from reference TRBV11-3 and TRBJ1-1): EAGVVQSPRYKIIEKKQPVAFWCNPISGHNTLYWYLQNLGQGPELLIRYENEEAVDDSQLPKDRFSAERLKGVDSTLKIQPAELGDSAVYLCASSSGGRDGDTEAFFGQGTRLTVV.

The table lists this clone with a count of one. The chain recombines TRBV30 with TRBJ2-1; perhaps TRBD2 as D (6 bases). Germline CDR1 GTSNPN, CDR2 SVGIG (reference sequence). The length of the CDR3 is 15 residues. V was clipped by 4 bases and J by 9 bases, with 22 bases between them. Here the CDR3 reads CAWIFGGRGAGEQFF. CDR3 in DNA: TGTGCCTGGATTTTCGGGGGTAGAGGGGCGGGTGAGCAGTTCTTC.

The chain employs TRBV10-3 and TRBJ1-1, with 10 positions matching TRBD1. CDR3 size: 14 residues. The V gene's germline CDR1 is ENHRY and CDR2 SYGVKD. Losses at the gene ends were 7 bases for V and 3 bases for J; bases not matched to a gene: 5. The CDR3: CAITKDRGDTEAFF. The CDR3 DNA follows: TGTGCCATCACGAAGGACAGGGGGGACACTGAAGCTTTCTTT.

This clone has more than one count but fewer than ten. This sequence joins TRBV5-1 and TRBJ2-3, with 14 nucleotides matching TRBD2. The CDR3 covers 16 residues. Germline loops: CDR1 SGHRS, CDR2 YFSETQ. Trimming at V came to 4 bases and at J to 6 bases, leaving 7 bases not matched to a gene. CDR3 nucleotide sequence: TGCGCCAGCAGCAGGGGACTAGCGGGAGTCGGGGATACGCAGTATTTT. It encodes CASSRGLAGVGDTQYF. Complete variable domain (other parts from reference TRBV5-1 and TRBJ2-3): KAGVTQTPRYLIKTRGQQVTLSCSPISGHRSVSWYQQTPGQGLQFLFEYFSETQRNKGNFPGRFSGRQFSNSRSEMNVSTLELGDSALYLCASSRGLAGVGDTQYFGPGTRLTVL.

The CDR3 region is CASSLTSATYNEQFF. The DNA for the CDR3 is TGCGCCAGCAGCTTGACTAGCGCAACCTACAATGAGCAGTTCTTC. The V and J genes are TRBV5-1 and TRBJ2-1; TRBD2 aligns across 7 bases. V shed 1 base and J 2 bases; nucleotides not matched to a gene: 3. Germline values: CDR1 SGHRS, CDR2 YFSETQ. The CDR3 has 15 residues. Full variable domain (missing parts from reference TRBV5-1 and TRBJ2-1): KAGVTQTPRYLIKTRGQQVTLSCSPISGHRSVSWYQQTPGQGLQFLFEYFSETQRNKGNFPGRFSGRQFSNSRSEMNVSTLELGDSALYLCASSLTSATYNEQFFGPGTRLTVL.

This clone appeared once. The V call is TRBV6-4, the J call TRBJ2-1, with 9 bases aligning to TRBD1. V shed 2 bases and J 8 bases; nucleotides not matched to a gene: 10. The CDR3 contains 16 residues. Per germline, CDR1 MRHNA and CDR2 SNTAGT. The CDR3 DNA reads TGTGCCAGCAGTGACGCAAGGACAGGGGATCAGGATGAGCAGTTCTTC. Its protein product is CASSDARTGDQDEQFF.

The chain recombines TRBV14 with TRBJ2-3, with 9 bases aligning to TRBD2. The germline V gene has CDR1 SGHDN and CDR2 FVKESK. The trim removed 6 bases at V and 0 bases at J, leaving 7 bases unmatched. The CDR3 consists of 16 residues. The CDR3 sequence: CASRRLAEPSTDTQYF. As DNA, the CDR3 is TGTGCCAGCAGAAGACTAGCGGAACCTAGCACAGATACGCAGTATTTT.

This rearrangement joins TRBV19 to TRBJ1-1; perhaps TRBD1 as D (5 bases). Trimming took off 3 bases at V and 0 bases at J, with 17 bases between the two ends. CDR1 is LNHDA, CDR2 SQIVND, per germline (reference sequence). This CDR3 is 17 amino acids long. CDR3 sequence reads: CASSMRGISGMNTEAFF. The CDR3 region has the DNA TGTGCCAGTAGTATGCGGGGGATCAGCGGCATGAACACTGAAGCTTTCTTT.

This chain connects TRBV2 to TRBJ2-1; 14 positions match TRBD2. CDR3 length: 18 residues. V lost 0 bases to trimming and J lost 3 bases; unmatched junction nucleotides: 4. CDR1 SNHLY and CDR2 FYNNEI come from the germline V gene. The CDR3 is CASSEAGLAGDIYNEQFF. CDR3 in DNA: TGTGCCAGCAGTGAAGCGGGACTAGCGGGAGACATCTACAATGAGCAGTTCTTC.